These 2 T cell receptor beta chains came from one sample sequenced in a study of identical twins. TCRdb ran MiXCR on the 5' RACE reads and lists one entry per CDR3 protein. The sample records more than 400,000 distinct CDR3 sequences, 13% to 15% being singletons. Another study also made use of these data, one on yellow fever vaccine responses in identical twins.

Sequencing was performed on CD4+ T cells sorted from blood. The receptors were sampled from a woman between 18 and 29 years old in good health.

This clonotype was seen more than once but under ten times. A read error may be the cause here, since a much bigger clone is one base away. Here the CDR3 reads CASSLENTEAFF. The CDR3 nucleotides are TGTGCCAGCAGTTTAGAGAACACTGAAGCTTTCTTT. This chain joins TRBV2 and TRBJ1-1, with D hard to call. Deletions cut 5 bases from V and 1 base from J, with 5 bases between. The CDR3 has 12 residues. Germline CDR1 SNHLY, CDR2 FYNNEI.

This clonotype turned up a few times. The chain carries TRBV7-2 and TRBJ2-1; D unresolved. Trimming took off 4 bases at V and 4 bases at J, with 5 bases between the two ends. The CDR3 is 12 residues long. Germline loops: CDR1 SGHTA, CDR2 FQGNSA. CDR3 in DNA: TGTGCCAGCAGCTCCATGTACAATGAGCAGTTCTTC. Its protein product is CASSSMYNEQFF.